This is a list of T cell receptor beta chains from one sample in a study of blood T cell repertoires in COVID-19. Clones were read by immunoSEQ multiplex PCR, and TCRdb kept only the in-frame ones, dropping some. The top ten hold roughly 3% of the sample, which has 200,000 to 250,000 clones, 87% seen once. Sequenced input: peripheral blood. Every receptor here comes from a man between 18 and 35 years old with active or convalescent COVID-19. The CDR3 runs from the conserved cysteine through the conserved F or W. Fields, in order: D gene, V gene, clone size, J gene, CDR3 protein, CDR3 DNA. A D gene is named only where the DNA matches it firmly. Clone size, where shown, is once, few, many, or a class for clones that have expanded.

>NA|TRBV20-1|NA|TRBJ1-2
CSASKGHGYTF
TGCAGTGCTAGTAAGGGGCATGGCTACACCTTC
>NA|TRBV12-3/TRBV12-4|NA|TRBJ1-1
CASSLDMYTEAFF
TGTGCCAGCAGTCTGGACATGTACACTGAAGCTTTCTTT
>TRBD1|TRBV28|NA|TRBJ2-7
CASGEGQGYEQYF
TGTGCCAGCGGGGAGGGACAGGGCTACGAGCAGTACTTC
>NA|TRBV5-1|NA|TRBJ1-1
CASSPATPGTEAFF
TGCGCCAGCAGCCCGGCCACACCCGGGACTGAAGCTTTCTTT
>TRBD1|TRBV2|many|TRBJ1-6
CASSEGQGESPLHF
TGTGCCAGCAGTGAGGGGCAGGGGGAATCACCCCTCCACTTT
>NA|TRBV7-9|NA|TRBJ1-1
CASSFGLMNTEAFF
TGTGCCAGCAGCTTTGGACTTATGAACACTGAAGCTTTCTTT
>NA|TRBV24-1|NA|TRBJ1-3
CATASGGSGNTIYF
TGTGCCACCGCTAGCGGGGGGAGTGGAAACACCATATATTTT
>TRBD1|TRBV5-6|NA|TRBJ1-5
CASSAGTGPQHF
TGTGCCAGCAGCGCCGGGACAGGTCCCCAGCATTTT
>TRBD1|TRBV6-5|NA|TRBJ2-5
CASSYGGQGWETQYF
TGTGCCAGCAGTTACGGAGGACAGGGATGGGAGACCCAGTACTTC
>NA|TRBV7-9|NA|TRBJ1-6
CASSPDNSPLHF
TGTGCCAGCAGCCCCGATAATTCACCCCTCCACTTT
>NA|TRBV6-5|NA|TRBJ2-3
CASIRDNTDTQYF
TGTGCCAGCATCCGGGACAACACAGATACGCAGTATTTT
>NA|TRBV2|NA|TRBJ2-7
CASSDFGSASYEQYF
TGTGCCAGCAGTGATTTCGGATCAGCGTCCTACGAGCAGTACTTC
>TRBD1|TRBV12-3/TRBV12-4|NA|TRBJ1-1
CASSLGGGEAFF
TGTGCCAGCAGCCTAGGGGGCGGTGAAGCTTTCTTT
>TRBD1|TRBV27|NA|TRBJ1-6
CASRGQGGTYNSPLHF
TGTGCCAGCAGGGGACAGGGAGGAACCTATAATTCACCCCTCCACTTT
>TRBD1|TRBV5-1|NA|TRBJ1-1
CASSSPGQGYTEAFF
TGCGCCAGCAGCTCCCCGGGACAGGGATACACTGAAGCTTTCTTT
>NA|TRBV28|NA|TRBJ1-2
CASGRGNYGYTF
TGTGCCAGTGGACGGGGGAACTATGGCTACACCTTC
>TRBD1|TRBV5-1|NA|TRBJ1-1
CASSRQGENTEAFF
TGCGCCAGCAGCCGTCAGGGGGAGAACACTGAAGCTTTCTTT
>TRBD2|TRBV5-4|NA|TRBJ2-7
CASSPGGRNYEQYF
TGTGCCAGCAGCCCCGGGGGGAGAAATTACGAGCAGTACTTC
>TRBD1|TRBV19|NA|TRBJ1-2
CASSIGQGNGYTF
TGTGCCAGTAGTATTGGACAGGGGAACGGCTACACCTTC
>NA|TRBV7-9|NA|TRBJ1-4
CAIQDSTNEKLFF
TGTGCCATTCAAGACTCAACTAATGAAAAACTGTTTTTT
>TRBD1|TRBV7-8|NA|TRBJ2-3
CASSTGAWGTDTQYF
TGTGCCAGCAGCACAGGGGCTTGGGGTACAGATACGCAGTATTTT
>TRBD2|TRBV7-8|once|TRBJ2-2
CASSPLRSGRDTGELFF
TGTGCCAGCAGCCCACTTCGGAGCGGGAGAGATACCGGGGAGCTGTTTTTT
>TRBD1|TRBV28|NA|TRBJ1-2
CASSAGGGGVYGYTF
TGTGCCAGCAGTGCGGGGGGAGGGGGCGTCTATGGCTACACCTTC
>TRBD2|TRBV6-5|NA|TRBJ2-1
CATERAGGLEEQFF
TGTGCCACCGAAAGGGCGGGAGGGTTGGAGGAGCAGTTCTTC
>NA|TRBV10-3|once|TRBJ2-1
CAISVPRQAEQFF
TGTGCCATCAGTGTCCCTAGACAGGCAGAGCAGTTCTTC
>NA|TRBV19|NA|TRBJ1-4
CATKEGGGRNEKLFF
TGTGCCACCAAGGAGGGGGGGGGCCGAAATGAAAAACTGTTTTTT
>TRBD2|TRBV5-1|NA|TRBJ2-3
CASSLGGIRDTQYF
TGCGCCAGCAGCCTCGGGGGGATCCGAGATACGCAGTATTTT
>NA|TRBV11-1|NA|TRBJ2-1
CASSLGRGDTNEQFF
TGTGCCAGCAGCTTGGGGAGGGGGGATACAAATGAGCAGTTCTTC
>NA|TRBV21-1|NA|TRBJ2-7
CASSKKIQNLYEQYF
TGTGCCAGCAGCAAAAAAATACAGAACCTATACGAGCAGTACTTC
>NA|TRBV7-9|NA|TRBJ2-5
CASSSLTGAETQYF
TGTGCCAGCAGCTCCCTGACAGGTGCGGAGACCCAGTACTTC
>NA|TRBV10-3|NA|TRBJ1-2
CATQGGAGDYGYTF
TGTGCCACCCAAGGGGGGGCAGGAGACTATGGCTACACCTTC
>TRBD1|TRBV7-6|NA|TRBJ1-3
CASSLTQGSGNTIYF
TGTGCCAGCAGCTTGACACAGGGGTCCGGAAACACCATATATTTT
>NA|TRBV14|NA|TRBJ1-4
CASSQVRTATNEKLFF
TGTGCCAGCAGCCAAGTGCGGACTGCAACTAATGAAAAACTGTTTTTT
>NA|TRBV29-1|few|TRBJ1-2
CSVERQGYGYTF
TGCAGCGTTGAGCGTCAGGGCTATGGCTACACCTTC
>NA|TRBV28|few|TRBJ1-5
CASSPPGGTNQPQHF
TGTGCCAGCAGTCCCCCCGGCGGCACCAATCAGCCCCAGCATTTT
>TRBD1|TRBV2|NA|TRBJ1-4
CASSRDRPDEKLFF
TGTGCCAGCAGCCGGGACAGGCCAGATGAAAAACTGTTTTTT
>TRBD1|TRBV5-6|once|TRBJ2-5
CASSFLDRNQETQYF
TGTGCCAGCAGCTTTTTGGACAGGAACCAAGAGACCCAGTACTTC
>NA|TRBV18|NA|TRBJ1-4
CASSPIRDTNEKLFF
TGTGCCAGCTCACCAATCCGGGATACGAATGAAAAACTGTTTTTT
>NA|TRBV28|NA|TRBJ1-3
CASIKSGTTNTIYF
TGTGCCAGCATTAAATCGGGTACCACCAACACCATATATTTT